What follows are 2 T cell receptor beta chains derived from one specimen sequenced in a study. TCRdb's table, derived via immunoSEQ multiplex PCR, lists solely in-frame clones and lacks some. The repertoire holds 60,000 to 75,000 clones, over 85% seen once, with around 4.5% in the top ten. Source material: PBMCs. The receptor set was obtained from a man aged 35-49 years with rheumatoid arthritis.

This clone appeared a few times. This chain connects TRBV6-2 or TRBV6-3 to TRBJ1-5; a possible D gene is TRBD1 (5 bases). Germline-derived CDR1 and CDR2 are MNHEY and SVGEGT. The CDR3 contains 15 residues. V dropped 2 bases and J dropped 9 bases, with 17 bases sitting between them. CDR3 sequence: CASSYTVATGPPQHF. For the CDR3, the DNA is TGTGCCAGCAGTTACACGGTGGCAACAGGTCCGCCCCAGCATTTT.

The chain links TRBV7-2 to TRBJ2-3, with 12 bases aligning to TRBD2. In germline, CDR1 is SGHTA, CDR2 FQGNSA. CDR3 length equals 19 residues. V lost 1 base and J lost 1; bases outside the gene matches: 9. The CDR3 spells CASSLGLAGAPRGTDTQYF. CDR3 in DNA: TGTGCCAGCAGCTTAGGACTAGCGGGGGCTCCCCGGGGCACAGATACGCAGTATTTT.